These 5 T cell receptor beta chains were sequenced from one sample in a study of CD8+ T cells in alopecia areata. Following extraction, RNA underwent reverse transcription to cDNA, which served as the sequencing template. Measured with immunoSEQ multiplex PCR; TCRdb has only the in-frame clones, and not every one. Here the sample spans 120,000 to 150,000 clones, about 88% being singletons. As for treatment: oral pan-JAK inhibitor, 5-10 mg twice daily. This specimen consisted of CD8+ T cells sorted from blood, obtained at week 4, from a patient treated with tofacitinib. The receptor source for this set is a human donor with alopecia areata.

This chain uses TRBV19 with TRBJ2-5; possible D gene TRBD2, 6 bases. Germline V gene sequence: CDR1 LNHDA, CDR2 SQIVND (reference sequence). The V end lost 6 bases, the J end lost 2 bases, and 10 bases lay between the germline ends. This CDR3 spans 13 amino acids. The DNA for the CDR3 is TGTGCCAGTAGCGTTAGCGGACAAGAGACCCAGTACTTC. It yields the protein CASSVSGQETQYF.

Remarks on this clone: The junction and the germline gene differ at one end; a read error may be behind it. The rearrangement links TRBV18 to TRBJ2-7; 9 nucleotides match TRBD1. The germline CDR1 and CDR2 sequences are KGHSH and LQKENI. This CDR3 has 16 residues. CDR3 sequence: CASSQKERQGEPPSDF. As DNA, the CDR3 is TGTGCCAGCTCACAAAAAGAGAGACAGGGGGAGCCCCCCAGCGACTTC.

The rearrangement uses TRBV5-4 and TRBJ2-1; 10 nucleotides agree with TRBD2. V dropped 7 bases and J dropped 7; count of bases not matched to a gene: 5. This CDR3 spans 13 amino acids. Germline V CDR1 and CDR2: SGHNT, YYREEE (reference sequence). The CDR3 spells CASCLAGANEQFF. CDR3 DNA: TGTGCCAGCTGTCTAGCGGGAGCGAATGAGCAGTTCTTC. The full variable domain, completed using reference TRBV5-4 and TRBJ2-1, is ETGVTQSPTHLIKTRGQQVTLRCSSQSGHNTVSWYQQALGQGPQFIFQYYREEENGRGNFPPRFSGLQFPNYSSELNVNALELDDSALYLCASCLAGANEQFFGPGTRLTVL.

CDR3 protein: CASSHTASTNEKLFF. For the CDR3, the DNA is TGTGCCAGCAGCCATACAGCCTCAACTAATGAAAAACTGTTTTTT. This sequence joins TRBV11-2 and TRBJ1-4; D gene uncertain. Trimming removed 5 bases at V and 0 bases at J, with 10 bases between. This CDR3 has 15 residues. CDR1 is SGHAT, CDR2 FQNNGV, per germline.

V and J are TRBV5-6 and TRBJ1-5, with D possibly TRBD1 on 6 matching bases. The CDR3 is 13 residues long. Germline V gene lookup returns CDR1 SGHDT and CDR2 YYEEEE. Trimming removed 4 bases from V and 7 bases from J, with 12 bases in between. This CDR3 reads CASSAQGWQPQHF. CDR3 DNA: TGTGCCAGCAGCGCACAGGGCTGGCAGCCCCAGCATTTT.